This T cell receptor (beta chain) emerged from a study of blood T cell repertoires in COVID-19. The repertoire was sequenced with immunoSEQ multiplex PCR; TCRdb's copy has only in-frame clones and lacks some. The table includes some 110,000 clones, more than 75% detected once. Note on this clone: Other DNA sequences in this sample translate to the same CDR3.

This TCR was recovered from a man in his forties with acute or convalescent COVID-19. Sequencing input: peripheral blood.

CDR3 bases: TGTGCCAGCAGACTTACGGGGTTGGGTACTGAAGCTTTCTTT. This encodes CASRLTGLGTEAFF. The chain carries TRBV6-6 and TRBJ1-1, with D unresolved. V shed 6 bases and J shed 5 bases, with 16 bases lying between them. This CDR3 contains 14 residues. Germline V gene sequence: CDR1 MNHNY, CDR2 SVGAGI (reference sequence).